The 22 T cell receptor beta chains reported below all come from one sample, sequenced in a study of metastatic and nonmetastatic thyroid tumors (dated by TCRdb to 2019 to 2021). Library construction relied on PCR. TCRdb lists the instrument as Illumina HiSeq 4000. TCRdb reprocessed the public reads (quality trimming at Q25 with fastp, clone calling with MiXCR) and kept in-frame beta chains. This sample holds just over 15,000 clones; 20% to 30% were observed only once. The top ten hold roughly an eighth of the sample. No treatment had been received by any patient before thyroid surgery. The sample was tumor tissue. The receptors originated from a female donor with papillary thyroid cancer or a benign thyroid nodule (not recorded which). Some clones in this sample may be carry-over from other donors' samples.

The V gene is TRBV20-1, the J gene TRBJ2-7; tentatively, D is TRBD2 (6 bases). V gave up 1 base and J gave up 9 bases, with 25 bases separating them. Germline loops: CDR1 DFQATT, CDR2 SNEGSKA (reference sequence). The CDR3 has 16 residues. The CDR3 DNA follows: TGCAGTGCTAGAGGCCAATCTAGCGACCTTTTCTTAGGGCAGTACTTC. This sequence encodes CSARGQSSDLFLGQYF.

This rearrangement joins TRBV13 to TRBJ1-4, with 9 bases fitting TRBD1. With V trimmed by 4 bases and J by 3 bases, 6 bases remained unmatched. The CDR3 sequence is 16 residues long. Germline V lookup: CDR1 PRHDT, CDR2 FYEKMQ (reference sequence). CDR3 protein: CASSSRDRVANEKLFF. CDR3 in DNA: TGTGCCAGCAGCTCCCGGGACAGGGTCGCTAATGAAAAACTGTTTTTT.

Comment on this clone: A much larger clone lies one base from this, so it may be a read error. V gene TRBV5-5 combines with J gene TRBJ2-7; D is uncertain. Germline V gene lookup returns CDR1 SGHKS and CDR2 YYEKEE (reference sequence). The length of the CDR3 is 13 residues. CDR3: CAISLEYQYEQYF. DNA of the CDR3: TGTGCCATCAGCTTGGAGTACCAATACGAGCAGTACTTC.

To note about this clone: One base away lies a much larger clone, so this may be a sequencing read error. CDR3 DNA sequence: TGTGCCAGCAGCTTAGAGGGACTGGGTCAAGAGACCCAGTACTTC. Its translation is CASSLEGLGQETQYF. This sequence joins TRBV7-9 and TRBJ2-5; D may be TRBD2 (6 bases). The CDR3 spans 15 residues. The germline V and J ends were trimmed by 1 base and 2 bases, with 11 bases remaining between them. The germline gives CDR1 SEHNR, CDR2 FQNEAQ (reference sequence). Drawing the rest from reference TRBV7-9 and TRBJ2-5, the complete variable domain is DTGVSQNPRHKITKRGQNVTFRCDPISEHNRLYWYRQTLGQGPEFLTYFQNEAQLEKSRLLSDRFSAERPKGSFSTLEIQRTEQGDSAMYLCASSLEGLGQETQYFGPGTRLLVL.

Comments on this clone: One junction end disagrees with the germline gene, perhaps due to a read error. This chain uses TRBV10-3 with TRBJ1-2; D possibly corresponds to TRBD1 (5 bases). CDR1 is ENHRY, CDR2 SYGVKD, per germline. The CDR3 spans 17 residues. Here the CDR3 DNA reads TGTGCCATCAGCGAAAGGGGTTGCTTGGGCGAAGACTATTGCTACACCTTC. Its protein is CAISERGCLGEDYCYTF.

This clone was observed many times. The chain is built from TRBV27 and TRBJ1-4, with D hard to call. Trimming stripped 4 bases from V and 4 bases from J, with 19 bases between. The CDR3 covers 17 residues. Germline assignment: CDR1 MNHEY and CDR2 SMNVEV (reference sequence). As DNA, the CDR3 is TGTGCCAGCAGTTCCCGCGCGCAGCAGGTTAATAATGAAAAACTGTTTTTT. It encodes CASSSRAQQVNNEKLFF.

The chain joins TRBV7-8 to TRBJ1-1; no reliable D call. This CDR3 spans 14 amino acids. The V and J ends lost 5 bases and 4 bases respectively, with 14 bases between them. CDR1 and CDR2 from the germline V gene are SGHVS and FQNEAQ. CDR3: CASSHQTLSTEAFF. CDR3 in DNA: TGTGCCAGCAGCCACCAGACCTTGAGCACTGAAGCTTTCTTT.

The chain couples TRBV4-2 to TRBJ2-7, with D perhaps assigned TRBD1 or TRBD2 (5 bases each). The ends were cut back, 7 bases at V and 2 bases at J, with 27 bases in the middle. The germline gives CDR1 LGHNA, CDR2 YNFKEQ. This CDR3 has 18 amino acids. The DNA for the CDR3 is TGTGCCAGCATCCCGTATGTGGGACCAGGCGGTAGAACCTACGAGCAGTACTTC. Protein product: CASIPYVGPGGRTYEQYF.

The gene calls are TRBV20-1 and TRBJ1-1, with a possible D match to TRBD1 (5 bases). Trimming removed 5 bases from V and 5 bases from J, with 15 bases in between. The CDR3 has 13 residues. In germline, CDR1 is DFQATT, CDR2 SNEGSKA (reference sequence). The CDR3 DNA reads as TGCAGTGCTTCCCCCGGGACGTATACTGAAGCTTTCTTT. As protein: CSASPGTYTEAFF.

This clone is medium-sized within its sample. The V and J genes are TRBV30 and TRBJ2-2; possibly TRBD2 for D (7 bases). CDR1 and CDR2 from the germline V gene are GTSNPN and SVGIG (reference sequence). CDR3 length equals 14 residues. Trimming stripped 8 bases from V and 3 bases from J, with 16 bases between. CDR3 protein: CAGGGMGDTGELFF. CDR3 DNA: TGTGCCGGGGGGGGCATGGGCGACACCGGGGAGCTGTTTTTT.

The chain joins TRBV6-1 to TRBJ2-7; D possibly corresponds to TRBD1 (6 bases). The ends were cut back, 4 bases at V and 3 bases at J, with 16 bases in the middle. The germline gives CDR1 MNHNS, CDR2 SASEGT. The CDR3 extends over 15 amino acids. Written as DNA, the CDR3 is TGTGCCAGCAGTGTAACTACAGGGATCGTCTACGAGCAGTACTTC. It yields the protein CASSVTTGIVYEQYF.

This clone is deemed medium-sized. Other DNA sequences in this sample translate to the same CDR3. V gene TRBV3-1 combines with J gene TRBJ1-2; D is undetermined. V shed 3 bases and J shed 4 bases, with 9 bases lying between them. The CDR3 covers 13 residues. The germline gives CDR1 LGHDT, CDR2 YNNKEL (reference sequence). CDR3 sequence (DNA): TGTGCCAGCAGCCAGGCAGAGTCCTATGGCTACACCTTC. Protein sequence: CASSQAESYGYTF.

The chain combines TRBV10-1 with TRBJ2-1; TRBD1 agrees at 9 bases. V was pared by 0 bases and J by 6 bases, with 9 bases of the junction left unmatched. Germline V gene sequence: CDR1 WNHNN, CDR2 SYGVQD (reference sequence). This CDR3 contains 17 residues. The CDR3 sequence: CASSESLAGQGTNEQFF. The DNA of the CDR3 is TGCGCCAGCAGTGAGTCTCTGGCGGGACAGGGTACCAATGAGCAGTTCTTC.

On this clone: The junction differs from germline at one of its ends, possibly a read error. The genes are TRBV7-9 and TRBJ2-2, with D perhaps TRBD2 (6 bases). CDR3 length: 14 amino acids. CDR1 and CDR2 (germline): SEHNR, FQNEAQ (reference sequence). The CDR3 here is CAISLDAGSGQLFF. The CDR3 bases are TGTGCCATCAGCTTAGACGCTGGGAGCGGGCAGCTGTTTTTT.

This clone was detected ten times or more. V usage is TRBV19 and J usage is TRBJ1-5; TRBD1 aligns across 7 bases. The germline V gene encodes CDR1 LNHDA and CDR2 SQIVND (reference sequence). CDR3 length: 14 residues. V was clipped by 3 bases and J by 6 bases; unmatched bases: 5. In nucleotides, the CDR3 is TGTGCCAGTAGTATTGAGGGGGCTAGTCAGCCCCAGCATTTT. It translates to CASSIEGASQPQHF.

The CDR3 spells CASSWTSGTSYEQYF. As DNA, the CDR3 is TGTGCCAGCAGCTGGACTAGCGGGACGTCCTACGAGCAGTACTTC. V usage is TRBV7-2 and J usage is TRBJ2-7; 12 bases align to TRBD2. The J segment lost 1 base and the V segment lost 4 bases, leaving 2 bases of the junction unmatched. This CDR3 is built from 15 residues. Germline CDR1 SGHTA, CDR2 FQGNSA.

By share, this clone ranks as medium-sized. The chain uses TRBV30 and TRBJ1-1; the match to TRBD1 covers 11 bases. The CDR3 covers 14 residues. V trimming: 5 bases; J trimming: 5 bases; junction bases outside the gene matches: 7. From germline, CDR1 is GTSNPN and CDR2 SVGIG (reference sequence). The CDR3 region has the DNA TGTGCCTGGGTCCCCGGGACAGGGGGAACTGAAGCTTTCTTT. Translated: CAWVPGTGGTEAFF.

This chain joins TRBV19 and TRBJ1-3; TRBD1 matches at 7 bases. The CDR3 has 16 amino acids. Germline V CDR1 and CDR2: LNHDA, SQIVND (reference sequence). Trimming removed 6 bases from V and 2 bases from J; junction bases left unmatched: 10. Written as DNA, the CDR3 is TGTGCCAGTAGACGACAGGGCTTAGGGACTGGAAACACCATATATTTT. Amino acid sequence: CASRRQGLGTGNTIYF.

Only a few counts were recorded for this clone. The J gene is TRBJ1-6, the V gene TRBV19; 8 nucleotides align to TRBD1. Germline CDR1 reads LNHDA; CDR2 reads SQIVND (reference sequence). The CDR3 covers 15 residues. The V and J ends lost 6 bases and 7 bases, in that order; junction bases with no gene match: 8. This CDR3 reads CASRSDRATNSPLHF. Written as DNA, the CDR3 is TGTGCCAGTAGATCGGACAGGGCGACGAATTCACCCCTCCACTTT.

The chain joins TRBV20-1 to TRBJ2-7; TRBD2 agrees at 11 bases. With V trimmed by 5 bases and J by 2 bases, 5 bases remained unmatched. Germline V lookup: CDR1 DFQATT, CDR2 SNEGSKA (reference sequence). CDR3 length equals 14 residues. CDR3 in DNA: TGCAGTGCTGAGCAACTAGCGGGAGCCTACGAGCAGTACTTC. Protein sequence: CSAEQLAGAYEQYF.

The chain has TRBV13 and TRBJ2-2; D may be TRBD2 (6 bases). V gave up 0 bases and J gave up 4 bases, with 12 bases separating them. This CDR3 contains 16 residues. The germline CDR1 and CDR2 sequences are PRHDT and FYEKMQ (reference sequence). In DNA form, the CDR3 reads TGTGCCAGCAGCTTAGGGGGGCAGGGAGGCACCGGGGAGCTGTTTTTT. Amino acids: CASSLGGQGGTGELFF.

The CDR3 is CASSPGQNSPLHF. DNA for the CDR3: TGCGCCAGCAGCCCTGGACAGAATTCACCCCTCCACTTT. The V and J genes are TRBV5-1 and TRBJ1-6; maybe TRBD1 (6 bases). The CDR3 has 13 residues. Trimming left V 4 bases short and J 7 bases short, with 9 bases between. Germline-derived CDR1 and CDR2 are SGHRS and YFSETQ. The full variable domain, with the rest looked up from reference TRBV5-1 and TRBJ1-6, is KAGVTQTPRYLIKTRGQQVTLSCSPISGHRSVSWYQQTPGQGLQFLFEYFSETQRNKGNFPGRFSGRQFSNSRSEMNVSTLELGDSALYLCASSPGQNSPLHFGNGTRLTVT.